One and the same sample provided the 18 T cell receptor beta chains below, sequenced in a study of regulatory T cells in long-lasting Graves disease. Noted time point: newly diagnosed GD, antithyroid drugs for less than 3 months. Researchers made the TCR library from RNA that was extracted from PBMCs. CDR3 regions were amplified by Arm-PCR using iRepertoire HTBI primers to build TCR beta libraries. TCRdb re-analysed the multiplex PCR reads in MiXCR, keeping a single row per CDR3 protein. The sample gives 200,000 to 300,000 distinct CDR3 sequences, 20% of which show up once; around 14% is in the top ten. Sequenced material: peripheral blood mononuclear cells (PBMCs), taken at new diagnosis, from a patient treated with antithyroid drugs. These receptors were taken from a female donor with Graves disease.

J is TRBJ2-7 and V is TRBV19; possible D gene TRBD1, 6 bases. This CDR3 has 17 amino acids. Germline V lookup: CDR1 LNHDA, CDR2 SQIVND (reference sequence). V lost 4 bases and J 7 bases, leaving 26 bases between the germline ends. The CDR3 sequence: CASSKTGSVFFSREQYF. The CDR3 DNA is TGTGCCAGTAGTAAGACAGGTTCGGTTTTTTTTTCGCGAGAGCAGTACTTC.

This clonotype was detected only once. The rearrangement links TRBV11-2 to TRBJ2-4, with 7 bases matching TRBD2. The V gene end was trimmed by 6 bases and the J gene end by 1 base; junction bases not matched to a gene: 6. The CDR3 is 15 residues long. The germline V gene encodes CDR1 SGHAT and CDR2 FQNNGV. This chain's CDR3 is CASRRSGRAKNIQYF. CDR3 nucleotide sequence: TGTGCCAGCAGGCGATCCGGGAGGGCCAAAAACATTCAGTACTTC.

This rearrangement joins TRBV20-1 to TRBJ2-7; D perhaps matches TRBD1 (5 bases). The CDR3 runs 12 residues. Per germline, CDR1 DFQATT and CDR2 SNEGSKA (reference sequence). Trimming pared 3 bases from V and 3 bases from J, leaving 9 bases between. The CDR3, as DNA: TGCAGTGCTAGCGACAGTTACTACGAGCAGTACTTC. It specifies CSASDSYYEQYF.

Ten or more counts support this clonotype. J is TRBJ2-1 and V is TRBV28; D is perhaps TRBD1 (5 bases). The CDR3 contains 13 residues. Trimming pared 6 bases from V and 6 bases from J, leaving 12 bases between. CDR1 MDHEN and CDR2 SYDVKM come from the germline V gene. CDR3 nucleotide sequence: TGTGCCAGCAGCCTTGGACACCTCAATGAGCAGTTCTTC. Translation gives CASSLGHLNEQFF. Complete variable domain (other parts from reference TRBV28 and TRBJ2-1): DVKVTQSSRYLVKRTGEKVFLECVQDMDHENMFWYRQDPGLGLRLIYFSYDVKMKEKGDIPEGYSVSREKKERFSLILESASTNQTSMYLCASSLGHLNEQFFGPGTRLTVL.

The chain is built from TRBV10-1 and TRBJ2-1; 8 bases agree with TRBD1. Germline V gives CDR1 WNHNN, CDR2 SYGVQD (reference sequence). The CDR3 has 14 amino acids. Trimming cost V 6 bases and J 7 bases; bases outside gene matches: 8. The CDR3 spells CASSIGRGRNEQFF. CDR3 nucleotide sequence: TGCGCCAGCAGCATCGGCAGGGGGCGAAATGAGCAGTTCTTC.

J is TRBJ2-5 and V is TRBV7-8; 9 bases align to TRBD2. Trimming took 3 bases from V and 6 from J; bases not matched to a gene: 8. CDR3 length equals 15 residues. Germline V CDR1 and CDR2: SGHVS, FQNEAQ. Written as DNA, the CDR3 is TGTGCCAGCAGCTTTTCGAGCGGGAGGATGAAGACCCAGTACTTC. Amino acid sequence: CASSFSSGRMKTQYF.

The table lists this clonotype with many counts. V is TRBV5-6 and J is TRBJ2-5; D remains ambiguous. Germline lookup yields CDR1 SGHDT and CDR2 YYEEEE. The CDR3 is 14 amino acids. Between the trimmed V and J ends, which lost 0 bases and 3 bases, there was a span of 9 bases. The CDR3 protein is CASSLGQEKETQYF. The CDR3 DNA sequence: TGTGCCAGCAGCTTGGGGCAGGAAAAAGAGACCCAGTACTTC. The variable domain in full, completed from reference TRBV5-6 and TRBJ2-5, reads DAGVTQSPTHLIKTRGQQVTLRCSPKSGHDTVSWYQQALGQGPQFIFQYYEEEERQRGNFPDRFSGHQFPNYSSELNVNALLLGDSALYLCASSLGQEKETQYFGPGTRLLVL.

This clonotype was recorded at least ten times. The rearrangement links TRBV11-3 to TRBJ2-3; D perhaps matches TRBD2 (6 bases). The CDR3 extends over 15 amino acids. CDR1 and CDR2 from the germline V gene are SGHNT and YENEEA. Trimming cost V 5 bases and J 5 bases, with 17 bases left between them. CDR3 region: CASSPRVGREDTQYF. In DNA form, the CDR3 reads TGTGCCAGCAGCCCCCGCGTAGGGCGGGAAGATACGCAGTATTTT.

This clonotype has a count of ten or more. The chain uses TRBV28 and TRBJ2-2; D remains unclear. Germline V gene lookup returns CDR1 MDHEN and CDR2 SYDVKM. CDR3 length: 12 residues. V lost 8 bases and J 0 bases, leaving 4 bases between the germline ends. CDR3 sequence reads: CASYPNTGELFF. CDR3 bases: TGTGCCAGCTACCCGAACACCGGGGAGCTGTTTTTT.

Many counts were recorded for this clonotype. The V call is TRBV15, the J call TRBJ2-3, with 8 bases that match TRBD2. This CDR3 comprises 15 residues. The germline CDR1 and CDR2 sequences are LNHNV and YYDKDF (reference sequence). The V and J ends lost 3 bases and 5 bases, in that order; junction bases with no gene match: 7. The CDR3 DNA reads TGTGCCACCAGCAGGAGGCGGGGGGTCGGAGATACGCAGTATTTT. Translating it yields CATSRRRGVGDTQYF.

This clonotype appeared many times. The chain employs TRBV20-1 and TRBJ2-3, with TRBD2 as a possible D gene (5 bases). CDR1 is DFQATT, CDR2 SNEGSKA, per germline (reference sequence). With 6 bases removed from V and 6 bases from J, the gap between germline ends came to 19 bases. The CDR3 has 14 amino acids. The CDR3 is CSATGGVVLDTQYF. The CDR3 region has the DNA TGCAGTGCCACTGGAGGTGTCGTCCTGGATACGCAGTATTTT.

This clonotype was counted between two and nine times. This likely reflects a read error, since a far larger clone is one base away. The chain carries TRBV3-1 and TRBJ2-5, with TRBD2 matching 8 bases. The J call is uncertain, as TRBJ2-1 better fits the DNA end. Germline V lookup: CDR1 LGHDT, CDR2 YNNKEL (reference sequence). This CDR3 has 12 residues. This CDR3 reads CAGSQERGEQFF. The CDR3 DNA follows: TGTGCCGGCAGCCAAGAGCGGGGGGAGCAGTTCTTC.

This clonotype was picked up a small number of times. The J gene is TRBJ2-1, the V gene TRBV4-1, with 7 bases that match TRBD1. Germline V lookup: CDR1 MGHRA, CDR2 YSYEKL. The CDR3 has 15 residues. Germline trimming cut 0 bases from V and 8 bases from J; bases unmatched to any gene: 7. This chain's CDR3 is CASSQDGQAGYEQFF. The CDR3 bases are TGCGCCAGCAGCCAAGACGGACAGGCTGGTTATGAGCAGTTCTTC.

This clonotype was recorded at least ten times. The chain joins TRBV28 to TRBJ1-2, with D maybe TRBD1 (5 bases). The germline V and J ends were trimmed by 6 bases and 0 bases, with 8 bases remaining between them. The germline gives CDR1 MDHEN, CDR2 SYDVKM. The CDR3 runs to 13 residues. Here the CDR3 DNA reads TGTGCCAGCAGGGACACTTCTAACTATGGCTACACCTTC. Its translation is CASRDTSNYGYTF.

There are many counts of this clonotype. The rearrangement joins TRBV20-1 to TRBJ1-1; D is undetermined. The CDR3 totals 12 residues. The germline gives CDR1 DFQATT, CDR2 SNEGSKA (reference sequence). Between the trimmed V and J ends, which lost 3 bases and 1 base, there was a span of 6 bases. The CDR3 DNA reads as TGCAGTGCTAGGAGGCCGAACACTGAAGCTTTCTTT. This codes for CSARRPNTEAFF.

In this sample, this clonotype turned up many times. V gene TRBV20-1 combines with J gene TRBJ2-3, with D unresolved. V lost 4 bases and J lost 6, with 11 bases in between. Germline V gene data show CDR1 as DFQATT and CDR2 as SNEGSKA (reference sequence). The CDR3 is made up of 12 amino acids. The CDR3 DNA follows: TGCAGTGCTAACCGGTTAGGGGATACGCAGTATTTT. The encoded protein is CSANRLGDTQYF.

This clonotype showed up many times. The chain links TRBV29-1 to TRBJ2-3; a weak D match, TRBD2 (5 bases). Germline CDR1 and CDR2: SQVTM and ANQGSEA. This CDR3 spans 11 amino acids. The V end was cut by 5 bases, the J end by 4 bases, with 7 bases between. CDR3 DNA: TGCAGCGTTCGGACTTCAGATACGCAGTATTTT. It codes for CSVRTSDTQYF.

This clonotype was detected only a few times. V and J are TRBV6-1 and TRBJ1-6; D is ambiguous. Germline V lookup: CDR1 MNHNS, CDR2 SASEGT. V gave up 5 bases and J gave up 0 bases, with 8 bases separating them. The CDR3 spans 15 residues. The CDR3 DNA sequence: TGTGCCAGCAGTATCAAGAGCTCCTATAATTCACCCCTCCACTTT. The encoded protein is CASSIKSSYNSPLHF.